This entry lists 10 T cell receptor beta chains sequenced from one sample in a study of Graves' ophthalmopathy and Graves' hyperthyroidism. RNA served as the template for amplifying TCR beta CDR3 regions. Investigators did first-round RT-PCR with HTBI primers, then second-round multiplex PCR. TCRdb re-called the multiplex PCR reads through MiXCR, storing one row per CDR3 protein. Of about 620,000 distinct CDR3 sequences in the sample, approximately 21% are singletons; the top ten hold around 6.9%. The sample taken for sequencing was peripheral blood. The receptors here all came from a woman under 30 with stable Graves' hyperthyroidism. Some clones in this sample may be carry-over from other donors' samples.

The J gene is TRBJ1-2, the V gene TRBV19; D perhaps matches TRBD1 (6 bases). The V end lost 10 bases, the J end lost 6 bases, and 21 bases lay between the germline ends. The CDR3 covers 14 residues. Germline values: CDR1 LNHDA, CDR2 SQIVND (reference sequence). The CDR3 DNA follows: TGTGCCACCGCGGACAGCACCTTCTTAGATGGCTACACCTTC. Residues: CATADSTFLDGYTF.

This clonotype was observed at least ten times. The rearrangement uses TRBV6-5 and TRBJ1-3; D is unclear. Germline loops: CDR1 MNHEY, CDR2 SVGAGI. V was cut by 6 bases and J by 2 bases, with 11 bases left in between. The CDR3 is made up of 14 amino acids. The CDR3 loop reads CASSRFGTGNTIYF. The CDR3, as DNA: TGTGCCAGCAGCAGGTTTGGGACTGGAAACACCATATATTTT.

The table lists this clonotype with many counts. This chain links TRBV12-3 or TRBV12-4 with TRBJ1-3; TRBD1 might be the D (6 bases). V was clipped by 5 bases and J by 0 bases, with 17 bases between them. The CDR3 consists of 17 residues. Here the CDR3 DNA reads TGTGCCAGCAGTCTTGATAGTGGGGGCATCTCTGGAAACACCATATATTTT. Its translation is CASSLDSGGISGNTIYF.

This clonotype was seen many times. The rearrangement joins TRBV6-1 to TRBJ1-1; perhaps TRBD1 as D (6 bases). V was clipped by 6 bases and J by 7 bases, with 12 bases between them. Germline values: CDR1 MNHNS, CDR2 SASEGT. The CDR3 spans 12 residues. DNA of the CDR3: TGTGCCAGCAGCCCGACAGGATATGAAGCTTTCTTT. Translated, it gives CASSPTGYEAFF.

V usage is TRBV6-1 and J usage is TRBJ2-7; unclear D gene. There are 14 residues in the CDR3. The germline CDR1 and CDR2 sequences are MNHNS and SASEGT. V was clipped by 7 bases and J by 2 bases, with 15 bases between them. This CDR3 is CASKPVGNPYEQYF. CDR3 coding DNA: TGTGCCAGCAAACCTGTAGGGAACCCCTACGAGCAGTACTTC.

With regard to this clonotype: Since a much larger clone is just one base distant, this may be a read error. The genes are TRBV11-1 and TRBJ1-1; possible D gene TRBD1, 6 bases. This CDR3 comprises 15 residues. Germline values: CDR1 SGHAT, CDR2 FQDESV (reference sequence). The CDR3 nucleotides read TGTGCCAGCAGCTTAAGACAGGCAACGAACACTAAAGCTTTCTTT. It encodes CASSLRQATNTKAFF.

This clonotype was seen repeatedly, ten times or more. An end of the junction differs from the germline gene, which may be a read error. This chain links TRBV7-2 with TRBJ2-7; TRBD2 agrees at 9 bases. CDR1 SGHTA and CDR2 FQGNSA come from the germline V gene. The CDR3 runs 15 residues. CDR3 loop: CASTLAGAGSYEQYF. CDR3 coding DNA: TGTGCCAGCACCTTAGCGGGAGCCGGCTCCTACGAGCAGTACTTC.

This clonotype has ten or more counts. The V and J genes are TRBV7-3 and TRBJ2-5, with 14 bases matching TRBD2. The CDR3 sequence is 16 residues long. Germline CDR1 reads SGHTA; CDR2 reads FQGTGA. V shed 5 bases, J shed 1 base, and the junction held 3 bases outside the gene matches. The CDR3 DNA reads TGTGCCAGCAGCGAGACTAGCGGGAGGGCCCAAGAGACCCAGTACTTC. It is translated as CASSETSGRAQETQYF.

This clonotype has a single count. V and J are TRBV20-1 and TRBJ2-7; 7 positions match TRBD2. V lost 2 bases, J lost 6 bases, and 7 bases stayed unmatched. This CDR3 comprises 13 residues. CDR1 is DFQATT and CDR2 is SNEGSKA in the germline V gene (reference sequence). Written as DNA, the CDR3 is TGCAGTGCTAGATGGCTAGCGGACCTCGAGCAGTACTTC. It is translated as CSARWLADLEQYF.

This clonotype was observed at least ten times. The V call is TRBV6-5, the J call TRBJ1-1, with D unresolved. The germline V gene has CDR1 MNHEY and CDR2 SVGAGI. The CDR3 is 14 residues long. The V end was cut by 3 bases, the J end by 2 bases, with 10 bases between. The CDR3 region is CASSYYDGNTEAFF. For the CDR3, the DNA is TGTGCCAGCAGTTATTACGACGGCAACACTGAAGCTTTCTTT.